The 9 T cell receptor beta chains in this list originate from one sample, sequenced in a study of blood T cell repertoires in COVID-19. Only in-frame clones appear in the TCRdb table, and some are missing; sequencing was by immunoSEQ multiplex PCR. The table shows approximately 170,000 clones, with approximately 88% occurring only once. The sequenced material came from PBMCs or T cells enriched from blood (not recorded which). These receptors all stem from a woman aged 18-29 years who had recovered from COVID-19.

This clone was recorded only once. The genes are TRBV5-1 and TRBJ1-6; D remains unclear. The CDR3 loop spans 16 amino acids. V was shortened by 0 bases and J by 7 bases, with 14 bases between the two germline ends. The germline V gene has CDR1 SGHRS and CDR2 YFSETQ. The CDR3 DNA sequence: TGCGCCAGCAGCTTGGAGGTTGGAGGGTCCAATTCACCCCTCCACTTT. Translated, it gives CASSLEVGGSNSPLHF.

CDR3 bases: TGTGCCAGCAGCCCCGGGGTAGCGGGGGCCTTCCAAGAGACCCAGTACTTC. Translated, it gives CASSPGVAGAFQETQYF. The chain is built from TRBV28 and TRBJ2-5; 9 bases match TRBD2. CDR3 length: 17 amino acids. V lost 6 bases and J lost 1; bases outside the gene matches: 12. Germline-derived CDR1 and CDR2 are MDHEN and SYDVKM.

The V call is TRBV11-2, the J call TRBJ2-1; 9 nucleotides agree with TRBD2. This CDR3 has 14 residues. Germline lookup yields CDR1 SGHAT and CDR2 FQNNGV. The ends lost 1 base at V and 7 bases at J; junction bases unmatched: 2. The CDR3 is CASSLAGLANEQFF. For the CDR3, the DNA is TGTGCCAGCAGCTTAGCCGGACTAGCGAATGAGCAGTTCTTC.

The genes are TRBV7-6 and TRBJ2-1; D perhaps matches TRBD1 (6 bases). Germline lookup yields CDR1 SGHVS and CDR2 FNYEAQ. Trimming removed 1 base from V and 0 bases from J, with 7 bases in between. The CDR3 loop spans 15 amino acids. The CDR3 loop reads CASSLDRASYNEQFF. CDR3 nucleotides: TGTGCCAGCAGCTTAGACAGGGCCTCCTACAATGAGCAGTTCTTC. Combining the CDR3 with reference TRBV7-6 and TRBJ2-1 gives the whole variable domain GAGVSQSPRYKVTKRGQDVALRCDPISGHVSLYWYRQALGQGPEFLTYFNYEAQQDKSGLPNDRFSAERPEGSISTLTIQRTEQRDSAMYRCASSLDRASYNEQFFGPGTRLTVL.

The chain uses TRBV28 and TRBJ2-7; possibly TRBD1 for D (6 bases). V gave up 8 bases and J gave up 2 bases, with 10 bases separating them. There are 12 residues in the CDR3. In germline, CDR1 is MDHEN, CDR2 SYDVKM. The CDR3 loop reads CASGAGAYEQYF. DNA of the CDR3: TGTGCCAGCGGAGCAGGGGCCTACGAGCAGTACTTC.

V is TRBV6-5 and J is TRBJ2-7, with D maybe TRBD2 (6 bases). Germline V lookup: CDR1 MNHEY, CDR2 SVGAGI. Trimming left V 6 bases short and J 3 bases short, with 9 bases between. The CDR3 consists of 12 residues. CDR3 in amino acids: CASREGYYEQYF. The CDR3 DNA reads as TGTGCCAGCAGGGAGGGCTACTACGAGCAGTACTTC.

The rearrangement joins TRBV27 to TRBJ2-7; D may be TRBD2 (5 bases). The V end was cut by 2 bases, the J end by 4 bases, with 12 bases between. CDR1 is MNHEY, CDR2 SMNVEV, per germline (reference sequence). The CDR3 is 14 amino acids. In nucleotides, the CDR3 is TGTGCCAGCAGTTTACACCCCCGGGGATACGAGCAGTACTTC. It encodes CASSLHPRGYEQYF.

This clone came up a few times. This chain joins TRBV4-2 and TRBJ1-4; D is possibly TRBD1 (6 bases). This CDR3 region has 16 residues. Deletions cut 0 bases from V and 7 bases from J, with 15 bases between. In germline, CDR1 is LGHNA, CDR2 YNFKEQ. CDR3 in amino acids: CASSQDEAGEREKLFF. CDR3 DNA: TGTGCCAGCAGCCAAGATGAGGCAGGGGAGCGTGAAAAACTGTTTTTT.

This clone was found a few times. The chain carries TRBV29-1 and TRBJ2-7; 11 bases match TRBD2. The CDR3 contains 13 residues. Germline lookup yields CDR1 SQVTM and CDR2 ANQGSEA. J lost 4 bases, V lost 3 bases, and 2 bases had no gene match. The CDR3 here is CSVEASGGYEQYF. As DNA, the CDR3 is TGCAGCGTTGAGGCTAGCGGGGGGTACGAGCAGTACTTC.